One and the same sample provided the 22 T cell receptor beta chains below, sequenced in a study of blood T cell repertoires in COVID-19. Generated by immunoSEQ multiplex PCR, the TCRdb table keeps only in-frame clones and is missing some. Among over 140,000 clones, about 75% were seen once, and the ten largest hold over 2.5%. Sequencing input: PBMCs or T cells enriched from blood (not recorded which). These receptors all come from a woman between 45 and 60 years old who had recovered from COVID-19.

This CDR3 is CAIRGARGQETQYF. CDR3 DNA sequence: TGTGCCATTCGGGGGGCAAGGGGGCAAGAGACCCAGTACTTC. The chain carries TRBV10-3 and TRBJ2-5, with D maybe TRBD2 (7 bases). The CDR3 is 14 residues long. Per the germline V gene, CDR1 is ENHRY and CDR2 is SYGVKD. The V end was cut by 9 bases, the J end by 2 bases, with 16 bases between.

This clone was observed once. CDR3 loop: CASSQTAGGPTDTQYF. The CDR3 nucleotides read TGTGCCAGCAGCCAAACCGCGGGAGGGCCCACAGATACGCAGTATTTT. The rearrangement uses TRBV3-1 (or the pseudogene TRBV3-2) and TRBJ2-3; 9 nucleotides align to TRBD2. The germline gives CDR1 LGHDT, CDR2 YNNKEL (reference sequence). The CDR3 is 16 residues long. J lost 2 bases, V lost 2 bases, and 5 bases had no gene match.

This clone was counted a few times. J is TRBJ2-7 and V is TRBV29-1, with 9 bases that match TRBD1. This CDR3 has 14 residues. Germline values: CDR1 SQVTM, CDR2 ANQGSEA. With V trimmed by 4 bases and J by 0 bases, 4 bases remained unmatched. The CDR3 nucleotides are TGCAGCGTTGTTCGACAGGGGGGCTCCTACGAGCAGTACTTC. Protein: CSVVRQGGSYEQYF.

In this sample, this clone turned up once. Written as DNA, the CDR3 is TGTGCCAGCAGTAGACAGGGCACCGGGGAGCTGTTTTTT. It encodes CASSRQGTGELFF. This sequence joins TRBV12-3 or TRBV12-4 and TRBJ2-2, with 7 bases fitting TRBD1. J lost 4 bases, V lost 5 bases, and 1 base had no gene match. This CDR3 spans 13 amino acids.

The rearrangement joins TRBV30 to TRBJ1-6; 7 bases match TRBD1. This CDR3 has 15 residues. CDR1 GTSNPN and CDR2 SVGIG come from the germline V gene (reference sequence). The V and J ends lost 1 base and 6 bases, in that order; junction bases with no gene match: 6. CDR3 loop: CAWSATGSINSPLHF. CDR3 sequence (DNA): TGTGCCTGGAGTGCGACAGGGAGTATTAATTCACCCCTCCACTTT.

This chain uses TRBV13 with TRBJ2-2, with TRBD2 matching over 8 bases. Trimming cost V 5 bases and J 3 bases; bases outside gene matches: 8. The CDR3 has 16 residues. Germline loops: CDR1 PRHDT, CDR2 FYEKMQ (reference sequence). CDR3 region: CASSLGSGADTGELFF. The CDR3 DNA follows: TGTGCCAGCAGCCTCGGTAGCGGGGCGGACACCGGGGAGCTGTTTTTT.

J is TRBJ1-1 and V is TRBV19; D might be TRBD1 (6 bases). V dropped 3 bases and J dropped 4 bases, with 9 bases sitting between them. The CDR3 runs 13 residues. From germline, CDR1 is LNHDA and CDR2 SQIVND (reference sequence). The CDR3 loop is CASSIEGVTEAFF. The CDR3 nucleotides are TGTGCCAGTAGTATCGAGGGGGTCACTGAAGCTTTCTTT.

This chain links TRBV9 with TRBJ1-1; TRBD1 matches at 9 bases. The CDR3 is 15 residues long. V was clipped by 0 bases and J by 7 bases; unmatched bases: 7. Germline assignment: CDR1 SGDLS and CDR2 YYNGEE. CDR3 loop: CASSVGGTGLVEAFF. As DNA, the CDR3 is TGTGCCAGCAGCGTAGGGGGGACAGGGCTCGTTGAAGCTTTCTTT.

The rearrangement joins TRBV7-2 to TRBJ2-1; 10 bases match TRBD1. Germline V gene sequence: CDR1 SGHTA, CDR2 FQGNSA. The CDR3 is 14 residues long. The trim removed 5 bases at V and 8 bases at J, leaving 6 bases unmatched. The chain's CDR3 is CASSPGTGDHEQFF. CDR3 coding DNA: TGTGCCAGCAGCCCCGGGACAGGGGACCATGAGCAGTTCTTC.

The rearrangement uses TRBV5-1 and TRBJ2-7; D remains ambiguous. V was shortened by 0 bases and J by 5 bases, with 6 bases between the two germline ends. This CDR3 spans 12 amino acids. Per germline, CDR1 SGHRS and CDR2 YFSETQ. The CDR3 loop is CASSLDRHEQYF. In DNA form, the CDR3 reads TGCGCCAGCAGCTTGGACAGACACGAGCAGTACTTC.

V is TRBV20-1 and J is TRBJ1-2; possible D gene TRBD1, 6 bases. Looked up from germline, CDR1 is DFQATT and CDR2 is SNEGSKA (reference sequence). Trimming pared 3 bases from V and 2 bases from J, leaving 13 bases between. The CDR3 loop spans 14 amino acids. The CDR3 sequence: CSASADRENYGYTF. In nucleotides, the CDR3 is TGCAGTGCTAGTGCGGACAGAGAGAACTATGGCTACACCTTC.

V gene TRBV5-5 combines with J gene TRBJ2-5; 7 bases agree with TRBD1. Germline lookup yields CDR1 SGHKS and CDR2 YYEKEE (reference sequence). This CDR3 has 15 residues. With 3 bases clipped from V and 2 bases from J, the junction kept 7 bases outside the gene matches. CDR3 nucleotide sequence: TGTGCCAGCAGCTCAGGGACAGCGAAACAAGAGACCCAGTACTTC. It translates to CASSSGTAKQETQYF.

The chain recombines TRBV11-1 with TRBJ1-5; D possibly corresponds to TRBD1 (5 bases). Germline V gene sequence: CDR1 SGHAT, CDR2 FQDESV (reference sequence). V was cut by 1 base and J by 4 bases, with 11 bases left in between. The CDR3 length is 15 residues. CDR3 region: CASSLGGAGNQPQHF. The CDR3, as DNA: TGTGCCAGCAGCTTAGGGGGCGCAGGTAATCAGCCCCAGCATTTT.

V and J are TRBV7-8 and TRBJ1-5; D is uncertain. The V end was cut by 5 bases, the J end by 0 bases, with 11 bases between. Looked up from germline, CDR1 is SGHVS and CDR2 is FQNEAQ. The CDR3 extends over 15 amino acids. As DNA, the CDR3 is TGTGCCAGCAGCCCTCGGAGGGATAGCAATCAGCCCCAGCATTTT. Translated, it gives CASSPRRDSNQPQHF.

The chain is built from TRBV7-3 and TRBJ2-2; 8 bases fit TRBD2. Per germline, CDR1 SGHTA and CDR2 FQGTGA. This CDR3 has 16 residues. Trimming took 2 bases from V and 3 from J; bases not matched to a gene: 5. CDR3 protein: CASSLYAGGYTGELFF. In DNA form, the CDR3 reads TGTGCCAGCAGCTTATATGCGGGGGGCTACACCGGGGAGCTGTTTTTT.

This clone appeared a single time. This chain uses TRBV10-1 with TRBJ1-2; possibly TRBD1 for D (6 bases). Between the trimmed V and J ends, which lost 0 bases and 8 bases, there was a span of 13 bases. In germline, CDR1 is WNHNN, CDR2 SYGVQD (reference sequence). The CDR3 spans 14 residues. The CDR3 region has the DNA TGCGCCAGCAGTGAGTCCACAGCCAGGGGCGGCTACACCTTC. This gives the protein CASSESTARGGYTF.

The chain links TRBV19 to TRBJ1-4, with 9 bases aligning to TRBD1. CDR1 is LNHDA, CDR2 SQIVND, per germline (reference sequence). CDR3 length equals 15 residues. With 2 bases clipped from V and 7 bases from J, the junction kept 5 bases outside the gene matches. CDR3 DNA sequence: TGTGCCAGTAGTATAAATACAGGGGGCAGTGAAAAACTGTTTTTT. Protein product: CASSINTGGSEKLFF. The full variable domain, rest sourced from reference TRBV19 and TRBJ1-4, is DGGITQSPKYLFRKEGQNVTLSCEQNLNHDAMYWYRQDPGQGLRLIYYSQIVNDFQKGDIAEGYSVSREKKESFPLTVTSAQKNPTAFYLCASSINTGGSEKLFFGSGTQLSVL.

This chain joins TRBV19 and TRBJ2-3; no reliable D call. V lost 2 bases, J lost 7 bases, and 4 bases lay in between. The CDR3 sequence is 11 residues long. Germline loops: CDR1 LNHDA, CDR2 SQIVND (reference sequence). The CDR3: CASSISYTQYF. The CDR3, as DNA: TGTGCCAGTAGTATAAGCTATACGCAGTATTTT.

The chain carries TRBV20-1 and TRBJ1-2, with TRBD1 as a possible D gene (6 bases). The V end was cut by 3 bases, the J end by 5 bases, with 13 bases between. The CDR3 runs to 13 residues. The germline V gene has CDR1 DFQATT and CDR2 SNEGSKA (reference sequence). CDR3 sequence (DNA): TGCAGTGCTAGTAGACAGGCGCCTTATGGCTACACCTTC. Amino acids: CSASRQAPYGYTF.

This CDR3 is CASSDGAGGGELFF. The CDR3 region has the DNA TGTGCCAGCAGTGACGGGGCAGGGGGCGGGGAGCTGTTTTTT. This chain connects TRBV2 to TRBJ2-2; 7 bases align to TRBD1. CDR3 size: 14 residues. Looked up from germline, CDR1 is SNHLY and CDR2 is FYNNEI. V dropped 3 bases and J dropped 7; count of bases not matched to a gene: 5.

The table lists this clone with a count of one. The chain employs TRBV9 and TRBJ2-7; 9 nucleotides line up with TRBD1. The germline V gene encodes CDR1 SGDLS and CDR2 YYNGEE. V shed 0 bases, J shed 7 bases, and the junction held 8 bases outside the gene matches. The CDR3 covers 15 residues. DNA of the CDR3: TGTGCCAGCAGCGTAGGGGTCGACAGGGGGTCTGAGCAGTACTTC. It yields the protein CASSVGVDRGSEQYF.

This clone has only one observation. In DNA, the CDR3 is TGCGCCAGCAGCCTGGGACAGGGGCTTGGGTACACTGAAGCTTTCTTT. Residues: CASSLGQGLGYTEAFF. This sequence joins TRBV5-1 and TRBJ1-1; 10 nucleotides line up with TRBD1. This CDR3 is built from 16 residues. Germline CDR1 SGHRS, CDR2 YFSETQ. The junction had 9 bases not matched to a gene; V was cut back by 4 bases and J by 3 bases.